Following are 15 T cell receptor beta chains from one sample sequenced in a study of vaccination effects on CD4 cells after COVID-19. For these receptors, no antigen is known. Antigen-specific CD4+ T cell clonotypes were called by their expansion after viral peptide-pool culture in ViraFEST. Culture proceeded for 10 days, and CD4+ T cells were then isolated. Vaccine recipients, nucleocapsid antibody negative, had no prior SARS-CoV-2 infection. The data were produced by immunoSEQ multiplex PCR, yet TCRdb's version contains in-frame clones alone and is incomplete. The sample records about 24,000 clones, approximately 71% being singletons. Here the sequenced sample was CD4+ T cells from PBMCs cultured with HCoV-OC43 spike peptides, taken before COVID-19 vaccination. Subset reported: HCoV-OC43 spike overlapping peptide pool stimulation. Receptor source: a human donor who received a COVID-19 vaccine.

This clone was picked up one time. CDR3 coding DNA: TGTGCCAGCAGTGAGAGGGAGGGGCAGAGAGGCTACACCTTC. Protein: CASSEREGQRGYTF. The rearrangement uses TRBV6-1 and TRBJ1-2; D may be TRBD1 (5 bases). The CDR3 sequence is 14 residues long. Trimming left V 3 bases short and J 8 bases short, with 16 bases between. CDR1 MNHNS and CDR2 SASEGT come from the germline V gene.

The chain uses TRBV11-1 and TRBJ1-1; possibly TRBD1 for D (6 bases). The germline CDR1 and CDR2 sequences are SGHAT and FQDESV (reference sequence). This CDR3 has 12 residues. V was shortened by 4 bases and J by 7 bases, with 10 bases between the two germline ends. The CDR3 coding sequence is TGTGCCAGCAGCTCGGACAGAGATGAAGCTTTCTTT. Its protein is CASSSDRDEAFF.

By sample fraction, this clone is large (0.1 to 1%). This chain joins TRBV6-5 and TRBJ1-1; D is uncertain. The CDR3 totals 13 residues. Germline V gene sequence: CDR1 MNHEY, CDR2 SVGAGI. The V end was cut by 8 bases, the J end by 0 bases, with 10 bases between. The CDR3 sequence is CASLQHMNTEAFF. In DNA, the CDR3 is TGTGCCAGCTTACAGCATATGAACACTGAAGCTTTCTTT.

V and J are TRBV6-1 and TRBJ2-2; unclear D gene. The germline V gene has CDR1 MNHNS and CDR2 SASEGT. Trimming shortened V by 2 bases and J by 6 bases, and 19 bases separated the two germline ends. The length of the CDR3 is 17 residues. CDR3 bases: TGTGCCAGCAGTGAATCCCCAATGCCCCCAATACCCGGGGAGCTGTTTTTT. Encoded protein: CASSESPMPPIPGELFF.

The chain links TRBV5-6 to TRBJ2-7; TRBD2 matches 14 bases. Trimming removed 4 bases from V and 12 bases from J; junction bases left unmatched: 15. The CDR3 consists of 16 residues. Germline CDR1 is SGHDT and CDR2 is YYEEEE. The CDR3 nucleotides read TGTGCCAGCAGCCCAAGACTAGCGGGAGGGCCAAGGTATCCGTACTTC. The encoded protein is CASSPRLAGGPRYPYF. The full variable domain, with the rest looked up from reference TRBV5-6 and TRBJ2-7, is DAGVTQSPTHLIKTRGQQVTLRCSPKSGHDTVSWYQQALGQGPQFIFQYYEEEERQRGNFPDRFSGHQFPNYSSELNVNALLLGDSALYLCASSPRLAGGPRYPYFGPGTRLTVT.

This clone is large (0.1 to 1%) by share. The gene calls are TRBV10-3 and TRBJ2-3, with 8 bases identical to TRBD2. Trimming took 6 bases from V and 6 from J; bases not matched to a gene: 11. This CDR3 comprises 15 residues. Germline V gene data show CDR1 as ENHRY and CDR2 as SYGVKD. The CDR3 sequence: CAISAGGQALDTQYF. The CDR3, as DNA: TGTGCCATCAGCGCGGGGGGCCAAGCTTTGGATACGCAGTATTTT.

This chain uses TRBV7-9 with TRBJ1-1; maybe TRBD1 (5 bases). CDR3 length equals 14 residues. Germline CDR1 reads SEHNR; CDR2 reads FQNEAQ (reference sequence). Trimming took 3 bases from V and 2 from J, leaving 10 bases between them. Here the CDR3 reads CASSFSGFNTEAFF. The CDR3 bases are TGTGCCAGCAGCTTCTCAGGGTTTAACACTGAAGCTTTCTTT.

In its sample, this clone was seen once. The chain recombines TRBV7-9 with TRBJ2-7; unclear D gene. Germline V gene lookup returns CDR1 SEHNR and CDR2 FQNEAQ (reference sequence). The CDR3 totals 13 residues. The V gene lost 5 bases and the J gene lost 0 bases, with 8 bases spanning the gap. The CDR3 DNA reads TGTGCCAGCAGCCCTATTAGCTCCTACGAGCAGTACTTC. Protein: CASSPISSYEQYF.

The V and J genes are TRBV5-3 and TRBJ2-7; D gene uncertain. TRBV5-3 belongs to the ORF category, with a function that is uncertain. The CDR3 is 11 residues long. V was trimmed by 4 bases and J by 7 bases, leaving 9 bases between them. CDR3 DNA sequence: TGTGCCAGAAGCCCTAGGACGGAGCAGTACTTC. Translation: CARSPRTEQYF.

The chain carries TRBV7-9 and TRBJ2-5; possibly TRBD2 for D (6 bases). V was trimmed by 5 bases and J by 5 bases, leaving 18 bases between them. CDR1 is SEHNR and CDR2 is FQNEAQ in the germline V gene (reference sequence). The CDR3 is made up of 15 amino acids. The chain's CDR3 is CASSESWEVGETQYF. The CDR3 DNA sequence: TGTGCCAGCAGCGAGAGCTGGGAGGTCGGGGAGACCCAGTACTTC.

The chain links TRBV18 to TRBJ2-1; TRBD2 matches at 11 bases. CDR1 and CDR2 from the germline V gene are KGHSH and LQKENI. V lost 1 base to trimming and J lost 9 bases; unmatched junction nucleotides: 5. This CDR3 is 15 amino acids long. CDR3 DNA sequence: TGTGCCAGCTCACCACGGCTAGCGGGAGGCTCTGAGCAGTTCTTC. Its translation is CASSPRLAGGSEQFF.

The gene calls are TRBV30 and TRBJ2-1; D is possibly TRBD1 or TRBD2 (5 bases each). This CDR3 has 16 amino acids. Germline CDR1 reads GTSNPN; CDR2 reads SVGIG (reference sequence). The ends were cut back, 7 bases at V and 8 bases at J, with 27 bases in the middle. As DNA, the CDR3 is TGTGCCTTCCCTGCCAGGACTGGACAATTCGGGTATGAGCAGTTCTTC. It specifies CAFPARTGQFGYEQFF.

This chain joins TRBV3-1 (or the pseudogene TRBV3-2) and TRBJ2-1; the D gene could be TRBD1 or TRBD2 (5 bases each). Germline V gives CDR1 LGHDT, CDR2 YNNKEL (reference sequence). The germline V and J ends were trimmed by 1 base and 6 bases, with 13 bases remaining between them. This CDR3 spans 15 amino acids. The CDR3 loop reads CASSQGGTPGNEQFF. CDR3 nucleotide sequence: TGTGCCAGCAGCCAAGGAGGGACGCCCGGCAATGAGCAGTTCTTC.

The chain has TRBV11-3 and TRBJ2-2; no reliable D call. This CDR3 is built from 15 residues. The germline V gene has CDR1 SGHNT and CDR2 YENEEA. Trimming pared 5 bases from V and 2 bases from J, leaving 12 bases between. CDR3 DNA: TGTGCCAGCAGCACTAACCCGACTAACACCGGGGAGCTGTTTTTT. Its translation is CASSTNPTNTGELFF.

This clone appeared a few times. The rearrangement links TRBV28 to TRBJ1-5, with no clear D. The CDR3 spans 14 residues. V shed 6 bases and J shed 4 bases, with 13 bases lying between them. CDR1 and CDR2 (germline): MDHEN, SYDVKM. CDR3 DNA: TGTGCCAGCAGCCCTCCGATGATAAATCAGCCCCAGCATTTT. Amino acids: CASSPPMINQPQHF.